This record concerns one T cell receptor (beta chain) sequence. Its antigen is currently unknown. This cohort consisted of healthy bone marrow donors. The PCR was carried out with 60 Vbeta primers and 13 Jbeta primers. Sequenced by immunoSEQ multiplex PCR; TCRdb stores in-frame clones only, minus some. Of some 150,000 clones in the sample, over 60% are singletons; the top ten hold about 1.6%. This record comes from a study of cytomegalovirus exposure and HLA in healthy donors. Study-level results: Upon later analysis, TCR association rates were observed to vary by HLA locus, being highest for DRB1 and lowest for HLA-C.

The CDR3 spans 14 residues. The germline V gene encodes CDR1 MNHEY and CDR2 SMNVEV (reference sequence). V was clipped by 0 bases and J by 3 bases, with 6 bases between them. The receptor was isolated from a female donor in good health and CMV-seronegative. The chain combines TRBV27 with TRBJ1-3; D remains unclear. Sequencing was done on a sample of PBMCs. The CDR3 loop reads CASSLSNNGNTIYF. CDR3 bases: TGTGCCAGCAGTTTATCGAACAATGGAAACACCATATATTTT.